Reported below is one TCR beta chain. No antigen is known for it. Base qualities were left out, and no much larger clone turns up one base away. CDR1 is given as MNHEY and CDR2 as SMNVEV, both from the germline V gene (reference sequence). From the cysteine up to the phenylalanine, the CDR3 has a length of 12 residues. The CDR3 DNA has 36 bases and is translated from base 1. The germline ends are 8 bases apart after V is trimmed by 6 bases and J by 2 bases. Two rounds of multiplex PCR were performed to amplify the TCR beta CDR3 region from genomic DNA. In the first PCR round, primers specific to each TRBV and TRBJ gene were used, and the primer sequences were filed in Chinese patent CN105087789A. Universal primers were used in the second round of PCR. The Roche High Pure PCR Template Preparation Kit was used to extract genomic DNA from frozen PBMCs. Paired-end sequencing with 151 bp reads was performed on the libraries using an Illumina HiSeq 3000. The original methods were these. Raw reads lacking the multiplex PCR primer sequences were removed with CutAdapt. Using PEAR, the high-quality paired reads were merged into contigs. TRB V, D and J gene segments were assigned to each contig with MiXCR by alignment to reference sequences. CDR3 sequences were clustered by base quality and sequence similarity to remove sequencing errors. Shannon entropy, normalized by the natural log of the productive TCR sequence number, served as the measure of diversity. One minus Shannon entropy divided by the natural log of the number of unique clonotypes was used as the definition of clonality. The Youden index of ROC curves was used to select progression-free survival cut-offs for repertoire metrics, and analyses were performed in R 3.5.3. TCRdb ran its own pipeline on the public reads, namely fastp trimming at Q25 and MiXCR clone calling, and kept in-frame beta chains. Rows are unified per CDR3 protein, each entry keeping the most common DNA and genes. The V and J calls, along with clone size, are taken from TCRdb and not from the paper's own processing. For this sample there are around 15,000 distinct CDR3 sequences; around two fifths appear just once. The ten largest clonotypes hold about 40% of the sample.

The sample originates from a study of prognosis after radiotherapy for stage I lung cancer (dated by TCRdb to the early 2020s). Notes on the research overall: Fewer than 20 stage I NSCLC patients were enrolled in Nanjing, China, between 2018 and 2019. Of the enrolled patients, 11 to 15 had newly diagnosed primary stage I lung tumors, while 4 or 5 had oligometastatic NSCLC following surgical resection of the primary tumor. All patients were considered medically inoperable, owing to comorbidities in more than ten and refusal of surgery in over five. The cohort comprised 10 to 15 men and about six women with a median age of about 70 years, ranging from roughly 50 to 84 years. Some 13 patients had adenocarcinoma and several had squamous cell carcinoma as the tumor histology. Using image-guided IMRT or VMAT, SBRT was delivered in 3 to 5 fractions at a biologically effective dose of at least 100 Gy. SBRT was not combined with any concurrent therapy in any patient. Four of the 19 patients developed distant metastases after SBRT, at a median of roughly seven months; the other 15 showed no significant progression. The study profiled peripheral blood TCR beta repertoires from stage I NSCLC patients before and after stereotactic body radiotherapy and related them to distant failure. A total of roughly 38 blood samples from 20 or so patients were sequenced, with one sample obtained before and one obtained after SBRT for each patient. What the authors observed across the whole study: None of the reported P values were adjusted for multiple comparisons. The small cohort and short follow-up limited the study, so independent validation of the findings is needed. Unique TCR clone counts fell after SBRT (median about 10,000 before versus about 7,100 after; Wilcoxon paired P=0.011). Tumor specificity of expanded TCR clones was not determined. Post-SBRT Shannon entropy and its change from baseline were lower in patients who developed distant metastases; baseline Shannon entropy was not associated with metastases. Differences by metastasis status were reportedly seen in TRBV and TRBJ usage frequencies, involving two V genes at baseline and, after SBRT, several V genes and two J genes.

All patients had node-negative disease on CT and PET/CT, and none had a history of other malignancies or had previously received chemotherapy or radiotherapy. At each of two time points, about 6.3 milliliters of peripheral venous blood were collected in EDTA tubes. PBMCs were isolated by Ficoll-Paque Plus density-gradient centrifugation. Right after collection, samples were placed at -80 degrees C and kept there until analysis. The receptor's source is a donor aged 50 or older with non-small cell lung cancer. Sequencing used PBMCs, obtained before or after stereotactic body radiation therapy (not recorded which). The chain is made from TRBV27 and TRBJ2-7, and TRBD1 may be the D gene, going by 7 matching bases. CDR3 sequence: CASSRGAYEQYF. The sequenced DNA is TGTGCCAGCAGCAGGGGGGCCTACGAGCAGTACTTC.